This T cell receptor (beta chain) came from a study of Ad26.COV2.S vaccination and SARS-CoV-2 variants. On the study more broadly: Into the muscle, Ad26.COV2.S was dosed once or twice, 56 days apart.

Overall study findings and caveats: Substantial response breadth was reportedly seen for spike-specific CD8+ and CD4+ T cells after vaccination.

As to this clone: Its antigen is still unknown. The junction shows a germline mismatch at one end, possibly a read error.

The data were produced by immunoSEQ multiplex PCR, yet TCRdb's version contains in-frame clones alone and is incomplete. The sample holds more than 350,000 clones, around 90% seen once. Described treatment: some 20 received Ad26.COV2.S at low or high dose, single or two shots; a few received placebo; per-sample allocation not given. Vaccine and placebo recipients were sampled on day 63 after the first injection. Built on an Ad26 vector, the vaccine expressed Wuhan-strain SARS-CoV-2 spike. The CDR3 length is 17 residues. CDR1 LGHDT and CDR2 YNNKEL come from the germline V gene (reference sequence). This clonotype was sampled from a person aged 18-65 years who received the Ad26.COV2.S COVID-19 vaccine or a placebo. The chain joins TRBV3-1 (or the pseudogene TRBV3-2) to TRBJ1-4, with 7 bases lining up with TRBD1. The material was peripheral blood, obtained in a trial of Ad26.COV2.S vaccine versus placebo. CDR3 region: CASSQVAGGATSEKLFF. CDR3 DNA sequence: TGTGCCAGCAGCCAAGTTGCAGGGGGAGCCACTAGTGAAAAACTGTTTTTT.